The clone carrying this T cell receptor (beta chain) was picked up one time. This table comes from immunoSEQ multiplex PCR, and its TCRdb copy is limited to in-frame clones, with some not included. Of over 150,000 clones listed, more than 70% are singletons. These data are taken from a study of blood T cell repertoires in COVID-19. In germline, CDR1 is SGHNT, CDR2 YYREEE (reference sequence). The CDR3 sequence is 18 residues long. J was trimmed by 3 bases and V by 4 bases; bases with no gene match: 13. Sequenced material: peripheral blood. The chain has TRBV5-4 and TRBJ2-1; 10 bases fit TRBD2. The source of this sequence is a man aged 45-65 years with COVID-19, enrolled during active disease. Here the CDR3 DNA reads TGTGCCAGCAGCCCCGGGTGGGCTAGCGGGAGTCACTACAATGAGCAGTTCTTC. This sequence encodes CASSPGWASGSHYNEQFF. Drawing the rest from reference TRBV5-4 and TRBJ2-1, the complete variable domain is ETGVTQSPTHLIKTRGQQVTLRCSSQSGHNTVSWYQQALGQGPQFIFQYYREEENGRGNFPPRFSGLQFPNYSSELNVNALELDDSALYLCASSPGWASGSHYNEQFFGPGTRLTVL.